Reported below is one TCR beta chain. Its target is unknown. This entry belongs to a study of blood T cells in healthy people across ages. For every donor, a draw yielded around 10 milliliters of peripheral blood. Using a J-beta primer mix together with a sample-barcoded 5' primer, a second PCR was run for about 6 to 11 cycles. A tag from a template-switch adaptor with 12 random nucleotides marked each cDNA molecule. Each CDR3 protein gets one entry after TCRdb re-called the 5' RACE reads with MiXCR. The table has over a million distinct CDR3 sequences, around 43% seen once. General study results and limits: TCR beta diversity, measured per million T cells, fell in a roughly linear way with age. Long-lived donors carried more naive CD4+ cells and greater diversity than aged donors.

The germline V gene has CDR1 DFQATT and CDR2 SNEGSKA (reference sequence). Trimming stripped 3 bases from V and 1 base from J, with 9 bases between. The CDR3 totals 13 residues. The receptor comes from a woman aged 55 to 70 in good health. Sequenced: blood. The chain has TRBV20-1 and TRBJ2-5, with D perhaps assigned TRBD1 or TRBD2 (5 bases each). The CDR3 DNA reads as TGCAGTGCTAGGTCAGGGACCCAAGAGACCCAGTACTTC. Translated: CSARSGTQETQYF.